The 15 T cell receptor beta chains reported below all come from one sample, sequenced in a study of blood T cell repertoires in COVID-19. The method was immunoSEQ multiplex PCR; TCRdb's version includes in-frame clones alone and lacks a portion of them. The sample holds about 100,000 clones, around 80% seen once. The sample consisted of peripheral blood. All receptors derive from a man aged 50 to 60 who had recovered from COVID-19.

This clone appeared a few times. The chain combines TRBV11-2 with TRBJ2-1; D is possibly TRBD2 (6 bases). The CDR3 spans 16 residues. The V gene's germline CDR1 is SGHAT and CDR2 FQNNGV. Trimming removed 1 base at V and 7 bases at J, with 17 bases between. This chain's CDR3 is CASSLGRLELGNEQFF. CDR3 DNA sequence: TGTGCCAGCAGCTTAGGGCGACTAGAATTAGGGAATGAGCAGTTCTTC.

V and J are TRBV7-3 and TRBJ2-5; the D gene is possibly TRBD2 (6 bases). V was cut by 1 base and J by 1 base, with 22 bases left in between. Germline loops: CDR1 SGHTA, CDR2 FQGTGA. The CDR3 extends over 19 amino acids. The CDR3 protein is CASSLMAKGSGPAQETQYF. CDR3 sequence (DNA): TGTGCCAGCAGCTTAATGGCCAAGGGAAGCGGGCCAGCCCAAGAGACCCAGTACTTC.

The V gene is TRBV9, the J gene TRBJ1-2; 8 positions agree with TRBD1. V shed 0 bases and J 6 bases; nucleotides not matched to a gene: 7. The CDR3 extends over 15 amino acids. Germline V CDR1 and CDR2: SGDLS, YYNGEE. CDR3 sequence reads: CASSVAAGGQDGYTF. Here the CDR3 DNA reads TGTGCCAGCAGCGTAGCGGCAGGGGGCCAGGATGGCTACACCTTC.

This clone was picked up one time. The genes are TRBV5-1 and TRBJ2-1; 10 nucleotides line up with TRBD2. The germline gives CDR1 SGHRS, CDR2 YFSETQ. V trimming: 0 bases; J trimming: 7 bases; junction bases outside the gene matches: 7. The CDR3 loop spans 16 amino acids. The CDR3 DNA reads TGCGCCAGCAGCTTGGCCGGGAGCGGGAGGGGTAATGAGCAGTTCTTC. Translated: CASSLAGSGRGNEQFF.

This clone occurred once. The chain couples TRBV7-2 to TRBJ2-1; 8 bases are a match to TRBD1. J gave up 7 bases and V 3 bases, and 5 bases lay outside the gene matches. Germline CDR1 reads SGHTA; CDR2 reads FQGNSA. This CDR3 region has 14 residues. CDR3 amino acids: CASSFWQGANEQFF. CDR3 DNA sequence: TGTGCCAGCAGCTTTTGGCAGGGGGCTAATGAGCAGTTCTTC.

The rearrangement joins TRBV14 to TRBJ1-5; a weak D match, TRBD1 (5 bases). The germline V gene has CDR1 SGHDN and CDR2 FVKESK. Trimming took off 0 bases at V and 7 bases at J, with 10 bases between the two ends. The CDR3 loop spans 14 amino acids. The CDR3 sequence: CASSQDRARQPQHF. As DNA, the CDR3 is TGTGCCAGCAGCCAAGACAGGGCAAGGCAGCCCCAGCATTTT.

The chain joins TRBV6-6 to TRBJ2-6; 16 nucleotides line up with TRBD2. Germline-derived CDR1 and CDR2 are MNHNY and SVGAGI (reference sequence). The V and J ends lost 5 bases and 0 bases, in that order; junction bases with no gene match: 4. This CDR3 region has 19 residues. CDR3 nucleotides: TGTGCCAGCAGTCAGGGACTAGCGGGAGGGCCCTCTGGGGCCAACGTCCTGACTTTC. Translated, it gives CASSQGLAGGPSGANVLTF.

This clone was detected a few times. This chain links TRBV28 with TRBJ2-7; D perhaps matches TRBD1 (6 bases). CDR3 size: 15 residues. Germline loops: CDR1 MDHEN, CDR2 SYDVKM. V was pared by 4 bases and J by 0 bases, with 13 bases between. The CDR3, as DNA: TGTGCCAGCAGTTCGCAGGGGAAAAACTCCTACGAGCAGTACTTC. It translates to CASSSQGKNSYEQYF.

This chain links TRBV6-5 with TRBJ1-1; a possible D gene is TRBD1 (6 bases). The CDR3 runs to 11 residues. V gave up 6 bases and J gave up 5 bases, with 7 bases separating them. In germline, CDR1 is MNHEY, CDR2 SVGAGI. This CDR3 is CASRQGTEAFF. In DNA form, the CDR3 reads TGTGCCAGCAGGCAGGGGACTGAAGCTTTCTTT.

This clone was seen only a few times. This rearrangement joins TRBV6-1 to TRBJ2-1, with D possibly being TRBD2 (5 bases). The V gene's germline CDR1 is MNHNS and CDR2 SASEGT. Between the trimmed V and J ends, which lost 1 base and 0 bases, there was a span of 7 bases. This CDR3 is 15 amino acids long. CDR3 nucleotide sequence: TGTGCCAGCAGTGAAGATGGGAGCTCCTACAATGAGCAGTTCTTC. Its translation: CASSEDGSSYNEQFF.

This chain uses TRBV7-9 with TRBJ2-3; D may be TRBD1 (5 bases). The germline V and J ends were trimmed by 5 bases and 3 bases, with 12 bases remaining between them. This CDR3 region has 14 residues. Germline V CDR1 and CDR2: SEHNR, FQNEAQ (reference sequence). The CDR3 protein is CASSVDRATDTQYF. The CDR3 nucleotides read TGTGCCAGCAGCGTCGACAGAGCTACAGATACGCAGTATTTT. The complete variable domain, with remaining parts taken from reference TRBV7-9 and TRBJ2-3, reads DTGVSQNPRHKITKRGQNVTFRCDPISEHNRLYWYRQTLGQGPEFLTYFQNEAQLEKSRLLSDRFSAERPKGSFSTLEIQRTEQGDSAMYLCASSVDRATDTQYFGPGTRLTVL.

CDR3 loop: CASSLNTGGDRKGQPQHF. CDR3 nucleotide sequence: TGTGCCAGCAGCCTAAATACAGGGGGCGATCGAAAGGGTCAGCCCCAGCATTTT. This chain connects TRBV4-2 to TRBJ1-5; 9 nucleotides match TRBD1. V shed 4 bases and J 6 bases; nucleotides not matched to a gene: 16. The CDR3 contains 18 residues. The germline gives CDR1 LGHNA, CDR2 YNFKEQ.

The V and J genes are TRBV10-2 and TRBJ2-2; 14 bases fit TRBD2. CDR1 is WSHSY and CDR2 is SAAADI in the germline V gene. The CDR3 sequence is 22 residues long. V lost 8 bases, J lost 1 base, and 21 bases stayed unmatched. The CDR3 loop reads CASAGKRGPGLAGGRNTGELFF. DNA for the CDR3: TGCGCCAGCGCCGGGAAGAGGGGCCCCGGACTAGCGGGGGGCCGGAACACCGGGGAGCTGTTTTTT.

This rearrangement joins TRBV27 to TRBJ1-4; a possible D gene is TRBD1 (5 bases). This CDR3 is built from 15 residues. CDR1 MNHEY and CDR2 SMNVEV come from the germline V gene (reference sequence). V was trimmed by 3 bases and J by 7 bases, leaving 15 bases between them. The CDR3 sequence is CASSFRGGSAEKLFF. Here the CDR3 DNA reads TGTGCCAGCAGTTTTCGCGGGGGGTCGGCTGAAAAACTGTTTTTT.

The J gene is TRBJ2-2, the V gene TRBV3-1 (or the pseudogene TRBV3-2); D is perhaps TRBD1 (5 bases). Trimming removed 0 bases from V and 3 bases from J, with 8 bases in between. Germline values: CDR1 LGHDT, CDR2 YNNKEL (reference sequence). This CDR3 region has 15 residues. CDR3 residues: CASSQEGRDTGELFF. DNA of the CDR3: TGTGCCAGCAGCCAAGAGGGCAGGGACACCGGGGAGCTGTTTTTT.